The TCR beta chain described here comes from a study of preoperative IRX-2 immunotherapy in early breast cancer. Specified treatment: preoperative locoregional IRX-2 cytokine immunotherapy. Samples came from a phase Ib trial of preoperative locoregional IRX-2 cytokine immunotherapy. Trimming left V 5 bases short and J 13 bases short, with 26 bases between. The germline V gene has CDR1 MNHGY and CDR2 SAAAGT. This CDR3 is 16 amino acids long. Clones were read by immunoSEQ multiplex PCR, and TCRdb kept only the in-frame ones, dropping some. Among about 42,000 clones, about 80% were seen once, and the ten largest hold roughly 1.2%.

The sample in question was tumor tissue, obtained after IRX-2 immunotherapy. The origin of this receptor is a human donor with breast cancer. The rearrangement links TRBV6-8 to TRBJ1-4, with D possibly being TRBD1 (5 bases). CDR3 sequence: CASSPRDLPGRAPLFF. The CDR3 nucleotides are TGTGCCAGCAGTCCCCGGGACCTCCCAGGGAGGGCTCCACTGTTTTTT.